The next 14 T cell receptor delta chains were all read from a single sample in a study of gamma-delta T cells after stem cell transplantation. TCRdb re-analyzed the RT-PCR reads via CATT. This sample has thousands of delta-chain clones, with 16% found just once. Specimen: gamma-delta T cells. These receptors were obtained from a human donor. It is not recorded whose cells these are; they may come from a transplant donor.

This clone turned up a few times. It may be a read error: a sequence one base away is much more abundant. The V and J genes are TRDV2 and TRDJ1, with 7 bases lining up with TRDD3. The CDR3 covers 17 residues. The germline gives CDR1 GEAIGNYY, CDR2 EKD. Here the CDR3 DNA reads TGTGCCTATGACACCGTGGACCCGGGGATAATTGGGCCTAAACTCATCTTT. As protein: CAYDTVDPGIIGPKLIF.

The CDR3 DNA reads TGTGCCTGTGACACGATTCGAGGGATACGGGGTCCGTACACCGATAAACTCATCTTT. It is translated as CACDTIRGIRGPYTDKLIF. This chain links TRDV2 with TRDJ1, with 8 bases identical to TRDD3. This CDR3 contains 19 residues. Losses at the gene ends were 1 base for V and 0 bases for J; bases not matched to a gene: 15. CDR1 is GEAIGNYY and CDR2 is EKD in the germline V gene.

About this clone itself: This sequence may be a read error, since a much larger clone differs from it by one base. This same CDR3 is encoded by further DNA sequences in the sample. V gene TRDV2 combines with J gene TRDJ1; 7 nucleotides line up with TRDD3. The germline V gene encodes CDR1 GEAIGNYY and CDR2 EKD. This CDR3 spans 21 amino acids. V dropped 0 bases and J dropped 5; count of bases not matched to a gene: 26. The CDR3 bases are TGTGCCTGTGACACCGTATCGACTCCGACGAATTGGGGGACACTCAGGGATAAACTCATCTTT. It yields the protein CACDTVSTPTNWGTLRDKLIF.

The chain links TRDV2 to TRDJ3; 7 bases line up with TRDD3. V lost 0 bases to trimming and J lost 0 bases; unmatched junction nucleotides: 16. The CDR3 has 22 residues. CDR1 is GEAIGNYY and CDR2 is EKD in the germline V gene. CDR3 in amino acids: CACDTGGTGASESSWDTRQMFF. CDR3 nucleotides: TGTGCCTGTGACACCGGGGGTACTGGGGCCTCAGAGAGCTCCTGGGACACCCGACAGATGTTTTTC.

Sample share makes this clone medium-sized. The genes are TRDV2 and TRDJ1, with 9 bases aligning to TRDD3. The length of the CDR3 is 19 residues. The germline gives CDR1 GEAIGNYY, CDR2 EKD. V was clipped by 0 bases and J by 0 bases; unmatched bases: 13. The CDR3 region has the DNA TGTGCCTGTGACACCTTGGAGGGTACTGGGGGACCCAACACCGATAAACTCATCTTT. It is translated as CACDTLEGTGGPNTDKLIF.

This clone has only a few counts. V is TRDV2 and J is TRDJ1, with TRDD3 identical over 12 bases. CDR3 length: 17 residues. V gave up 4 bases and J gave up 3 bases; unmatched junction bases: 11. The germline V gene has CDR1 GEAIGNYY and CDR2 EKD. The CDR3 loop is CACEPLLGDTDADKLIF. The CDR3 DNA reads TGTGCCTGTGAACCCCTACTGGGGGATACTGACGCCGATAAACTCATCTTT.

In its sample, this clone is medium-sized (0.01 to 0.1%). The chain is built from TRDV2 and TRDJ1; TRDD3 matches 7 bases. The CDR3 has 18 residues. Per the germline V gene, CDR1 is GEAIGNYY and CDR2 is EKD. V was pared by 0 bases and J by 0 bases, with 12 bases of the junction left unmatched. CDR3: CACDTVAGGPRYTDKLIF. CDR3 nucleotide sequence: TGTGCCTGTGACACCGTTGCTGGGGGGCCACGTTACACCGATAAACTCATCTTT.

CDR3 nucleotides: TGTGCCTGTGACACCGTTTCACTGGGGGGACCGTACACCGATAAACTCATCTTT. As protein: CACDTVSLGGPYTDKLIF. This chain links TRDV2 with TRDJ1; 8 bases are shared with TRDD3. Germline CDR1 GEAIGNYY, CDR2 EKD. This CDR3 is 18 amino acids long. Losses at the gene ends were 0 bases for V and 0 bases for J; bases not matched to a gene: 11.

This clone was seen a single time. CDR3 residues: CACDTISTGGYSNTDKLIF. The DNA of the CDR3 is TGTGCCTGTGACACTATCAGTACTGGGGGATACTCGAACACCGATAAACTCATCTTT. The gene calls are TRDV2 and TRDJ1, with 12 positions matching TRDD3. Unmatched junction bases numbered 11, after V lost 1 base and J lost 0 bases. CDR3 size: 19 residues. Germline assignment: CDR1 GEAIGNYY and CDR2 EKD.

The CDR3 reads CACDRLGVYTDKLIF. In DNA, the CDR3 is TGTGCCTGTGACCGCCTGGGGGTTTACACCGATAAACTCATCTTT. The chain has TRDV2 and TRDJ1; 7 nucleotides align to TRDD3. There are 15 residues in the CDR3. Germline values: CDR1 GEAIGNYY, CDR2 EKD. The V gene end was trimmed by 3 bases and the J gene end by 0 bases; junction bases not matched to a gene: 6.

Of note for this clone: One end of the junction fails to match germline, which may point to a read error. The chain uses TRDV2 and TRDJ1; 12 positions match TRDD3. Germline CDR1 is GEAIGNYY and CDR2 is EKD. CDR3 length: 22 residues. As DNA, the CDR3 is TGTGCATGTGACACAATTCAGGGGTCCTACCTTCTGCTGGGGGATACGCATGATAAACTCATCTTT. Translated, it gives CACDTIQGSYLLLGDTHDKLIF.

This clone was picked up a small number of times. The gene calls are TRDV2 and TRDJ1; 7 nucleotides agree with TRDD3. Germline-derived CDR1 and CDR2 are GEAIGNYY and EKD. The CDR3 is 15 amino acids. With 0 bases clipped from V and 3 bases from J, the junction kept 6 bases outside the gene matches. As DNA, the CDR3 is TGTGCCTGTGACACCGCTGGGGGCAATTCCGATAAACTCATCTTT. Translation: CACDTAGGNSDKLIF.

This clone is large (0.1 to 1%) by share. The CDR3 region has the DNA TGTGCCTGTGACATGTTATCGGGAATTTACACCGATAAACTCATCTTT. Its protein product is CACDMLSGIYTDKLIF. The chain is built from TRDV2 and TRDJ1; unclear D gene. V was trimmed by 2 bases and J by 0 bases, leaving 15 bases between them. Germline CDR1 is GEAIGNYY and CDR2 is EKD. There are 16 residues in the CDR3.

This rearrangement joins TRDV2 to TRDJ1, with TRDD3 matching 10 bases. The CDR3 is 20 residues long. The V gene end was trimmed by 0 bases and the J gene end by 0 bases; junction bases not matched to a gene: 15. Germline values: CDR1 GEAIGNYY, CDR2 EKD. The CDR3, as DNA: TGTGCCTGTGACACCGTCGGGGGGGATACGCGGGGGATGTACACCGATAAACTCATCTTT. Translating gives CACDTVGGDTRGMYTDKLIF.